The 7 T cell receptor beta chains presented below share a single source sample, sequenced in a study of cytomegalovirus exposure and HLA in healthy donors. The PCR made use of 60 Vbeta and 13 Jbeta primers. Repertoires were generated with immunoSEQ multiplex PCR, while TCRdb's copy carries only in-frame clones and drops some. The top ten clones hold 3.4% of a sample with approximately 190,000 clones, more than 65% of them seen once. Sequenced input: PBMCs. All receptors derive from a man in his forties or fifties in good health and CMV-seropositive.

The rearrangement joins TRBV25-1 to TRBJ2-3; TRBD1 matches at 7 bases. This CDR3 region has 15 residues. V dropped 6 bases and J dropped 3; count of bases not matched to a gene: 9. CDR1 and CDR2 (germline): MGHDK, SYGVNS. In DNA, the CDR3 is TGTGCCAGCAGATCGACAGGGTGGGGTACAGATACGCAGTATTTT. Translated: CASRSTGWGTDTQYF.

The V call is TRBV7-9, the J call TRBJ1-2, with TRBD1 matching over 7 bases. This CDR3 has 12 amino acids. From germline, CDR1 is SEHNR and CDR2 FQNEAQ (reference sequence). Germline trimming cut 3 bases from V and 9 bases from J; bases unmatched to any gene: 4. The DNA for the CDR3 is TGTGCCAGCAGCTTTTCAGGGGGTAGCTACACCTTC. It is translated as CASSFSGGSYTF. The full variable domain, rest sourced from reference TRBV7-9 and TRBJ1-2, is DTGVSQNPRHKITKRGQNVTFRCDPISEHNRLYWYRQTLGQGPEFLTYFQNEAQLEKSRLLSDRFSAERPKGSFSTLEIQRTEQGDSAMYLCASSFSGGSYTFGSGTRLTVV.

Regarding this clone: Other DNA variants within this sample encode the same CDR3. The genes are TRBV5-1 and TRBJ1-2; D unresolved. Germline V CDR1 and CDR2: SGHRS, YFSETQ. Trimming pared 0 bases from V and 4 bases from J, leaving 7 bases between. CDR3 length equals 13 residues. The CDR3 protein is CASSLGGSYGYTF. In DNA, the CDR3 is TGCGCCAGCAGCTTGGGAGGGAGCTATGGCTACACCTTC.

The genes are TRBV5-1 and TRBJ2-3, with D uncertain. This CDR3 comprises 13 residues. The germline V and J ends were trimmed by 0 bases and 4 bases, with 6 bases remaining between them. Germline V gene sequence: CDR1 SGHRS, CDR2 YFSETQ. CDR3 in amino acids: CASSLDSPDTQYF. The DNA for the CDR3 is TGCGCCAGCAGCTTGGATAGCCCAGATACGCAGTATTTT.

This chain uses TRBV29-1 with TRBJ2-7; 8 nucleotides align to TRBD1. CDR1 and CDR2 (germline): SQVTM, ANQGSEA. CDR3 size: 12 residues. V lost 4 bases and J lost 7; bases outside the gene matches: 6. The CDR3 bases are TGCAGCGTTGGGCAGGGGGCACGGGAGCAGTACTTC. Encoded protein: CSVGQGAREQYF.

This clone was observed a few times. The chain combines TRBV28 with TRBJ2-7, with D maybe TRBD1 (5 bases). CDR1 is MDHEN, CDR2 SYDVKM, per germline. Deletions cut 2 bases from V and 2 bases from J, with 7 bases between. The CDR3 runs 13 residues. The CDR3 protein is CASSLTGAYEQYF. CDR3 coding DNA: TGTGCCAGCAGTTTAACAGGAGCCTACGAGCAGTACTTC.

CDR3 DNA sequence: TGTGCCAGCAGCTTGGGAGGGCTAGCGGGAGTTCGGGAGCAGTACTTC. This gives the protein CASSLGGLAGVREQYF. V gene TRBV5-8 combines with J gene TRBJ2-7, with 10 positions matching TRBD2. CDR1 and CDR2 from the germline V gene are SGHTS and YDEGEE. CDR3 size: 16 residues. The V gene end was trimmed by 0 bases and the J gene end by 7 bases; junction bases not matched to a gene: 10.